Each of the 27 T cell receptor beta chains below was sequenced from the same sample in a study of cytomegalovirus exposure and HLA in healthy donors. PCR involved 60 Vbeta and 13 Jbeta primers. The assay was immunoSEQ multiplex PCR, and TCRdb's table has in-frame clones only and misses some. In the table there are about 130,000 clones, roughly four fifths of which are singletons. What was sequenced was PBMCs. These receptor sequences come from a girl aged 2-10 years in good health and CMV-seronegative.

The V gene is TRBV9, the J gene TRBJ2-3; 16 bases agree with TRBD2. This CDR3 has 19 amino acids. Germline V gene lookup returns CDR1 SGDLS and CDR2 YYNGEE. The V segment lost 4 bases and the J segment 4 bases; nucleotides outside the gene matches: 12. This CDR3 reads CASSPGTSGGALKSDTQYF. The CDR3, as DNA: TGTGCCAGCAGCCCAGGGACTAGCGGGGGGGCCTTGAAATCAGATACGCAGTATTTT.

The chain joins TRBV2 to TRBJ1-6, with unresolved D. The germline CDR1 and CDR2 sequences are SNHLY and FYNNEI. V dropped 8 bases and J dropped 9 bases, with 14 bases sitting between them. There are 13 residues in the CDR3. The CDR3 spells CASGDERVSPLHF. DNA for the CDR3: TGTGCCAGCGGAGACGAGAGGGTTTCACCCCTCCACTTT.

This chain joins TRBV7-3 and TRBJ2-1, with a possible D match to TRBD2 (6 bases). Germline CDR1 SGHTA, CDR2 FQGTGA. This CDR3 spans 15 amino acids. Trimming stripped 5 bases from V and 8 bases from J, with 19 bases between. The CDR3 nucleotides are TGTGCCAGCAGCCCCGGGCCGGGAGAGGGCTATGAGCAGTTCTTC. Translated: CASSPGPGEGYEQFF.

V and J are TRBV19 and TRBJ2-2; 9 bases align to TRBD1. This CDR3 is 13 amino acids long. With 7 bases clipped from V and 6 bases from J, the junction kept 3 bases outside the gene matches. Germline V gene lookup returns CDR1 LNHDA and CDR2 SQIVND (reference sequence). The CDR3 loop is CASTGQGSGELFF. The CDR3 nucleotides read TGTGCCAGTACGGGACAGGGTTCCGGGGAGCTGTTTTTT.

The gene calls are TRBV30 and TRBJ2-1; no firm D call. CDR3 length: 13 amino acids. V lost 1 base, J lost 3 bases, and 7 bases lay in between. Germline CDR1 and CDR2: GTSNPN and SVGIG (reference sequence). The CDR3 here is CAWSATDYNEQFF. The CDR3 bases are TGTGCCTGGAGTGCCACAGACTACAATGAGCAGTTCTTC.

V and J are TRBV30 and TRBJ2-2; D is uncertain. The CDR3 has 14 residues. V lost 3 bases and J lost 6, with 14 bases in between. Germline loops: CDR1 GTSNPN, CDR2 SVGIG (reference sequence). The DNA of the CDR3 is TGTGCCTGGAGCTCGACGGTGGGCGCCGGGGAGCTGTTTTTT. This translates into CAWSSTVGAGELFF. The whole variable domain, filled in from reference TRBV30 and TRBJ2-2, reads SQTIHQWPATLVQPVGSPLSLECTVEGTSNPNLYWYRQAAGRGLQLLFYSVGIGQISSEVPQNLSASRPQDRQFILSSKKLLLSDSGFYLCAWSSTVGAGELFFGEGSRLTVL.

V usage is TRBV19 and J usage is TRBJ2-7; 8 bases match TRBD2. This CDR3 is built from 13 residues. In germline, CDR1 is LNHDA, CDR2 SQIVND (reference sequence). V dropped 5 bases and J dropped 3; count of bases not matched to a gene: 3. CDR3 DNA sequence: TGTGCCAGTAGTTCGGGGGGGGTCTACGAGCAGTACTTC. Translated: CASSSGGVYEQYF. Using reference TRBV19 and TRBJ2-7 for the parts outside the CDR3, the full variable domain is DGGITQSPKYLFRKEGQNVTLSCEQNLNHDAMYWYRQDPGQGLRLIYYSQIVNDFQKGDIAEGYSVSREKKESFPLTVTSAQKNPTAFYLCASSSGGVYEQYFGPGTRLTVT.

V gene TRBV30 combines with J gene TRBJ2-1; TRBD1 agrees at 7 bases. V shed 0 bases, J shed 7 bases, and the junction held 6 bases outside the gene matches. CDR1 is GTSNPN, CDR2 SVGIG, per germline (reference sequence). The CDR3 totals 14 residues. The chain's CDR3 is CAWSVATGMNEQFF. For the CDR3, the DNA is TGTGCCTGGAGTGTAGCGACAGGGATGAATGAGCAGTTCTTC.

This clone has only one observation. The rearrangement uses TRBV29-1 and TRBJ2-5, with D uncertain. CDR1 and CDR2 (germline): SQVTM, ANQGSEA. V was shortened by 5 bases and J by 5 bases, with 15 bases between the two germline ends. CDR3 size: 13 residues. CDR3 coding DNA: TGCAGCGTTTCAAAAACTACAAGGGAGACCCAGTACTTC. This translates into CSVSKTTRETQYF.

This clone came up a few times. V usage is TRBV5-4 and J usage is TRBJ1-1, with no clear D. This CDR3 has 15 residues. Per the germline V gene, CDR1 is SGHNT and CDR2 is YYREEE (reference sequence). V was pared by 0 bases and J by 3 bases, with 12 bases between. The CDR3, as DNA: TGTGCCAGCAGCTTGGAGGTCGCCCGGGACACTGAAGCTTTCTTT. Its protein is CASSLEVARDTEAFF.

This clone was observed a single time. The gene calls are TRBV9 and TRBJ2-5; 7 bases are shared with TRBD1. CDR1 and CDR2 (germline): SGDLS, YYNGEE. This CDR3 comprises 17 residues. With 3 bases clipped from V and 7 bases from J, the junction kept 18 bases outside the gene matches. The CDR3 DNA reads as TGTGCCAGCAGCGCGGATGGGGGAAGAGGGGGCTTAGCGACCCAGTACTTC. Its translation: CASSADGGRGGLATQYF. Based on the CDR3 plus reference TRBV9 and TRBJ2-5, the full variable domain is DSGVTQTPKHLITATGQRVTLRCSPRSGDLSVYWYQQSLDQGLQFLIQYYNGEERAKGNILERFSAQQFPDLHSELNLSSLELGDSALYFCASSADGGRGGLATQYFGPGTRLLVL.

The chain uses TRBV11-1 and TRBJ2-1; 7 bases are a match to TRBD1. CDR1 and CDR2 from the germline V gene are SGHAT and FQDESV (reference sequence). The CDR3 length is 16 residues. V trimming: 4 bases; J trimming: 8 bases; junction bases outside the gene matches: 14. The CDR3, as DNA: TGTGCCAGCAGCTACCGCCCGGACAGGAACAGGGATGAGCAGTTCTTC. Amino acid sequence: CASSYRPDRNRDEQFF.

The V gene is TRBV7-2, the J gene TRBJ2-1, with 8 bases identical to TRBD2. The CDR3 has 16 amino acids. The germline CDR1 and CDR2 sequences are SGHTA and FQGNSA. With V trimmed by 4 bases and J by 8 bases, 13 bases remained unmatched. The DNA of the CDR3 is TGTGCCAGCAGCTCTTCCCTTTCCGGGGGGGCCTATGAGCAGTTCTTC. It translates to CASSSSLSGGAYEQFF.

The V call is TRBV5-6, the J call TRBJ2-4; 9 bases match TRBD1. CDR3 size: 15 residues. Germline-derived CDR1 and CDR2 are SGHDT and YYEEEE. V was clipped by 4 bases and J by 8 bases; unmatched bases: 10. The CDR3 is CASSEYTGGLDIQYF. CDR3 coding DNA: TGTGCCAGCAGCGAATACACAGGGGGCTTGGACATTCAGTACTTC.

The V call is TRBV5-4, the J call TRBJ2-7, with 12 bases that match TRBD2. CDR3 length: 14 amino acids. The junction had 4 bases not matched to a gene; V was cut back by 4 bases and J by 5 bases. Per germline, CDR1 SGHNT and CDR2 YYREEE (reference sequence). The CDR3: CASSLRTSGNEQYF. CDR3 coding DNA: TGTGCCAGCAGCCTACGGACTAGCGGGAACGAGCAGTACTTC. The entire variable domain, with the rest obtained from reference TRBV5-4 and TRBJ2-7, is as follows: ETGVTQSPTHLIKTRGQQVTLRCSSQSGHNTVSWYQQALGQGPQFIFQYYREEENGRGNFPPRFSGLQFPNYSSELNVNALELDDSALYLCASSLRTSGNEQYFGPGTRLTVT.

This sequence joins TRBV12-5 and TRBJ2-1; tentative D call: TRBD1 (5 bases). Trimming removed 6 bases from V and 8 bases from J, with 17 bases in between. The length of the CDR3 is 14 residues. Germline V gene data show CDR1 as LGHNT and CDR2 as FRNRAP. CDR3 sequence (DNA): TGTGCTAGTGGCCGGCAGGGTTTAGTGGATGAGCAGTTCTTC. The encoded protein is CASGRQGLVDEQFF. Together with reference TRBV12-5 and TRBJ2-1, the CDR3 gives the full variable domain: DARVTQTPRHKVTEMGQEVTMRCQPILGHNTVFWYRQTMMQGLELLAYFRNRAPLDDSGMPKDRFSAEMPDATLATLKIQPSEPRDSAVYFCASGRQGLVDEQFFGPGTRLTVL.

The rearrangement links TRBV2 to TRBJ2-1; 7 bases fit TRBD2. The ends lost 7 bases at V and 7 bases at J; junction bases unmatched: 22. Looked up from germline, CDR1 is SNHLY and CDR2 is FYNNEI. This CDR3 comprises 18 residues. CDR3 DNA: TGTGCCAGCACTCAGCTTGGCTATCGGGGCGGGGGTAAGAATGAGCAGTTCTTC. Its translation: CASTQLGYRGGGKNEQFF.

This chain connects TRBV20-1 to TRBJ1-1; the D is unclear. CDR3 length: 11 residues. Trimming left V 6 bases short and J 7 bases short, with 12 bases between. Germline V gene lookup returns CDR1 DFQATT and CDR2 SNEGSKA (reference sequence). In nucleotides, the CDR3 is TGCAGTGCCCTAGCACAAGTTGAAGCTTTCTTT. Translated, it gives CSALAQVEAFF.

This chain uses TRBV7-8 with TRBJ1-5, with D possibly being TRBD1 (5 bases). Germline CDR1 SGHVS, CDR2 FQNEAQ. The CDR3 covers 16 residues. V was cut by 4 bases and J by 2 bases, with 15 bases left in between. CDR3 loop: CASSYGRIGGNQPQHF. The CDR3 region has the DNA TGTGCCAGCAGCTATGGTCGGATAGGGGGCAATCAGCCCCAGCATTTT.

This clone was seen only once. The gene calls are TRBV25-1 and TRBJ2-7, with 13 bases identical to TRBD2. The CDR3 consists of 14 residues. V lost 4 bases, J lost 4 bases, and 1 base stayed unmatched. CDR1 MGHDK and CDR2 SYGVNS come from the germline V gene. CDR3 in amino acids: CASSGTSGSYEQYF. The CDR3 region has the DNA TGTGCCAGCAGTGGGACTAGCGGGAGTTACGAGCAGTACTTC.

V is TRBV15 and J is TRBJ2-5, with a possible D match to TRBD1 (5 bases). The V and J ends lost 3 bases and 2 bases respectively, with 13 bases between them. CDR3 length: 15 residues. The germline gives CDR1 LNHNV, CDR2 YYDKDF (reference sequence). CDR3 DNA: TGTGCCACCAGCAGCTGGGCGCAGGGACAAGAGACCCAGTACTTC. This sequence encodes CATSSWAQGQETQYF.

The J gene is TRBJ1-2, the V gene TRBV6-6; 9 nucleotides align to TRBD1. The V gene's germline CDR1 is MNHNY and CDR2 SVGAGI (reference sequence). There are 13 residues in the CDR3. The V segment lost 5 bases and the J segment 8 bases; nucleotides outside the gene matches: 6. Here the CDR3 DNA reads TGTGCCAGCAGTAGCCGGACAGGGGCCGGCTACACCTTC. Its protein product is CASSSRTGAGYTF.

The chain has TRBV5-1 and TRBJ2-7, with a weak D call TRBD2 (5 bases). V was trimmed by 1 base and J by 2 bases, leaving 13 bases between them. This CDR3 has 15 amino acids. CDR1 and CDR2 (germline): SGHRS, YFSETQ. This CDR3 reads CASSLRGGPTYEQYF. The CDR3 DNA is TGCGCCAGCAGCTTGCGTGGCGGGCCCACCTACGAGCAGTACTTC.

This chain uses TRBV4-1 with TRBJ2-2, with TRBD1 matching over 11 bases. Losses at the gene ends were 3 bases for V and 7 bases for J; bases not matched to a gene: 10. The CDR3 has 17 amino acids. The germline CDR1 and CDR2 sequences are MGHRA and YSYEKL. CDR3 sequence: CASSHIRTGGMGGELFF. The CDR3 bases are TGCGCCAGCAGCCACATCAGGACAGGGGGCATGGGCGGGGAGCTGTTTTTT.

This clone was found a few times. The chain uses TRBV5-4 and TRBJ2-3; TRBD1 aligns across 9 bases. Germline V gene lookup returns CDR1 SGHNT and CDR2 YYREEE (reference sequence). Trimming cost V 0 bases and J 2 bases; bases outside gene matches: 4. This CDR3 has 16 residues. CDR3 protein: CASSLAGTGSTDTQYF. In DNA form, the CDR3 reads TGTGCCAGCAGCTTGGCCGGGACAGGGTCCACAGATACGCAGTATTTT.

This clone was seen only once. The chain is built from TRBV6-6 and TRBJ1-2; 8 nucleotides align to TRBD1. The CDR3 length is 15 residues. Germline CDR1 and CDR2: MNHNY and SVGAGI (reference sequence). J gave up 4 bases and V 3 bases, and 7 bases lay outside the gene matches. The CDR3 reads CASSYDGQGSYGYTF. CDR3 bases: TGTGCCAGCAGTTATGACGGACAGGGATCCTATGGCTACACCTTC.

J is TRBJ1-3 and V is TRBV6-1; 8 bases line up with TRBD1. Looked up from germline, CDR1 is MNHNS and CDR2 is SASEGT. V dropped 4 bases and J dropped 4; count of bases not matched to a gene: 6. The CDR3 loop spans 15 amino acids. In DNA form, the CDR3 reads TGTGCCAGCAGTGTTAGGACAGGGTGGGGAAACACCATATATTTT. Residues: CASSVRTGWGNTIYF.